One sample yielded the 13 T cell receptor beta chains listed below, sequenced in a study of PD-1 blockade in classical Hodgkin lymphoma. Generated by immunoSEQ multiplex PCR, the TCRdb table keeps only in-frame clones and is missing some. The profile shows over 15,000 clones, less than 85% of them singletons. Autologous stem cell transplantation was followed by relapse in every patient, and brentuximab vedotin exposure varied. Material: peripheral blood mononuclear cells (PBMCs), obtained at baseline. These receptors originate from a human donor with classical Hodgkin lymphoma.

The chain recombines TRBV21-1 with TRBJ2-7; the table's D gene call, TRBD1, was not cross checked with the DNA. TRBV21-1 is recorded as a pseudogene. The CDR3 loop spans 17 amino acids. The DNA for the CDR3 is TGTGCCAGCAGCAAACAGTTATGGGACAGGGGGTACTACGAGCAGTACTTC. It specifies CASSKQLWDRGYYEQYF.

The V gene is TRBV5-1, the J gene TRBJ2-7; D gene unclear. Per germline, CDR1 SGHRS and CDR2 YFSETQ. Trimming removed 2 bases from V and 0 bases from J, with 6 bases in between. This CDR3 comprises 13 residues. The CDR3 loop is CASSLQSSYEQYF. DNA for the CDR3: TGCGCCAGCAGCTTACAGAGCTCCTACGAGCAGTACTTC.

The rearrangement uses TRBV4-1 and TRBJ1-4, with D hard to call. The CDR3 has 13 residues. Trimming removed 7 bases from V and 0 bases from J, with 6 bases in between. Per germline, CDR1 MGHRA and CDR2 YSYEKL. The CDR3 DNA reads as TGCGCCAGCAAGGGTGCAACTAATGAAAAACTGTTTTTT. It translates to CASKGATNEKLFF.

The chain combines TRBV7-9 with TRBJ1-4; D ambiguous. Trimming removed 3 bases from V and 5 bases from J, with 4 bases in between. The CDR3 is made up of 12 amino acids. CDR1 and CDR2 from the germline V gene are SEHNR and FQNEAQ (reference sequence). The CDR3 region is CASSFENEKLFF. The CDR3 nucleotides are TGTGCCAGCAGCTTCGAAAATGAAAAACTGTTTTTT.

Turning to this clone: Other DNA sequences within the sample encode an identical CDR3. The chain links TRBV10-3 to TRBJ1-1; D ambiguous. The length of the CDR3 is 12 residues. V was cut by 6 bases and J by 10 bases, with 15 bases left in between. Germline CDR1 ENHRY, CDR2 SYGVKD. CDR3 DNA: TGTGCCATCAGAGCTGGTGAACAAGGAGCTTTCTTT. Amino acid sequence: CAIRAGEQGAFF.

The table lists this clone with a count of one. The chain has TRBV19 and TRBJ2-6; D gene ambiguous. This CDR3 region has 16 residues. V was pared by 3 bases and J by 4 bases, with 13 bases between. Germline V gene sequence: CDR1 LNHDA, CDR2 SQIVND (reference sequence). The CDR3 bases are TGTGCCAGTAGTATGGTCAGGCCCGCGGGGGCCAACGTCCTGACTTTC. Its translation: CASSMVRPAGANVLTF.

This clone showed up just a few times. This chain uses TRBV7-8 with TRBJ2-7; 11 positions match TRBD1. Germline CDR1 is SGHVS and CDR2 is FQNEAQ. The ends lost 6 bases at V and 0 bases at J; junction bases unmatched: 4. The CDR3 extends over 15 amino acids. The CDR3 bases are TGTGCCAGCAGACTCGGGACAGGGGGCTCCTACGAGCAGTACTTC. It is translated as CASRLGTGGSYEQYF.

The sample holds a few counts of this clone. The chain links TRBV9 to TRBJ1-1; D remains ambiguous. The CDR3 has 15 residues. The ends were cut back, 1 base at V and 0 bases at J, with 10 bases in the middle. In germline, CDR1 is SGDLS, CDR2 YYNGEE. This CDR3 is CASSVRSDLNTEAFF. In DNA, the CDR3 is TGTGCCAGCAGCGTAAGGTCGGATCTGAACACTGAAGCTTTCTTT.

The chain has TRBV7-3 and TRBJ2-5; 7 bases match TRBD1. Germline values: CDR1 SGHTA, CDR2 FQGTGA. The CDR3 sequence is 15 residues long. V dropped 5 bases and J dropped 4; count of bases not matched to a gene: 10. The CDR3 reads CASSLRQGSSETQYF. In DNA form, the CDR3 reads TGTGCCAGCAGCCTCAGACAGGGTTCTTCAGAGACCCAGTACTTC.

CDR3 nucleotides: TGCGCCAGCAGCCAGGAGACAGGGCAGGACTACGAGCAGTACTTC. Encoded protein: CASSQETGQDYEQYF. This chain uses TRBV4-3 with TRBJ2-7; TRBD1 aligns across 7 bases. The CDR3 is made up of 15 amino acids. Looked up from germline, CDR1 is LGHNA and CDR2 is YSLEER. Trimming removed 3 bases from V and 3 bases from J; junction bases left unmatched: 8.

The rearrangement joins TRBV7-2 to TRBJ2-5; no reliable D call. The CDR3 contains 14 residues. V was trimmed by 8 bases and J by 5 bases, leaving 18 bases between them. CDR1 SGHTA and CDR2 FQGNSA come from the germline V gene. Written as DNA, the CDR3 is TGTGCCAGCGGGATTTGGGATCCCGGGGAGACCCAGTACTTC. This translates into CASGIWDPGETQYF.

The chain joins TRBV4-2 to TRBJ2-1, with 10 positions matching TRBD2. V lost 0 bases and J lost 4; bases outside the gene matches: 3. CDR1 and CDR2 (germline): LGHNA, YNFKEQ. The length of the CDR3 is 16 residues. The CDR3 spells CASSQDRSGGYNEQFF. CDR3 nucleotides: TGTGCCAGCAGCCAAGATCGTAGCGGGGGGTACAATGAGCAGTTCTTC.

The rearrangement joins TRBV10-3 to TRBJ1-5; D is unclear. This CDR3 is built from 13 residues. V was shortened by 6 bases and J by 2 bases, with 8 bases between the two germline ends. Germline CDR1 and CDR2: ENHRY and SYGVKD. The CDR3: CAISGNRNQPQHF. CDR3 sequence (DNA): TGTGCCATCAGCGGGAATCGCAATCAGCCCCAGCATTTT.